This T cell receptor (beta chain) was identified in a study of T cells in Graves' hyperthyroidism and ophthalmopathy. This clonotype appeared many times. The target antigen is unknown. Disease lasting under 3 months, a NOSPECS grade of at least 4, and a Clinical Activity Score of at least 3 were features of the ophthalmopathy patients. Not enrolled were patients with uncontrolled infection, other autoimmune disease, pregnancy or lactation. Study outcomes and limitations: A model of 13 V-J pairs discriminated ophthalmopathy from stable hyperthyroidism.

Amplified TCR beta CDR3 regions came from RNA transcripts. The HTBI primer set drove a first-round RT-PCR of the TCR CDR3. Using its own MiXCR run on the multiplex PCR reads, TCRdb lists one record per CDR3 protein. The sample contains 300,000 or so distinct CDR3 sequences, approximately 17% of which appear only once. Germline V gives CDR1 LGHDT, CDR2 YNNKEL (reference sequence). The CDR3 is 17 residues long. V shed 0 bases, J shed 4 bases, and the junction held 7 bases outside the gene matches. The source is a woman aged 60-75 years with Graves' ophthalmopathy. Sequences were obtained from blood. This chain links TRBV3-1 with TRBJ2-5; 11 nucleotides line up with TRBD1. CDR3 residues: CASSQDPPGQGGETQYF. CDR3 DNA sequence: TGTGCCAGCAGCCAAGATCCGCCGGGACAGGGGGGAGAGACCCAGTACTTC.